A single sample gave rise to the 25 T cell receptor beta chains below, sequenced in a study of blood T cell repertoires in COVID-19. Here immunoSEQ multiplex PCR was the method, and the copy in TCRdb shows in-frame clones only, minus some. The table includes roughly 300,000 clones, around 90% detected once. Sequenced input: peripheral blood. Receptor source: a man between 18 and 29 years old with active or convalescent COVID-19.

Here the CDR3 reads CASSARSGGPYYGYTF. In DNA form, the CDR3 reads TGTGCCAGCAGTGCTCGTTCGGGGGGTCCCTACTATGGCTACACCTTC. The V and J genes are TRBV6-1 and TRBJ1-2; the D gene is possibly TRBD1 (5 bases). The V end lost 4 bases, the J end lost 3 bases, and 18 bases lay between the germline ends. This CDR3 comprises 16 residues. Germline CDR1 MNHNS, CDR2 SASEGT.

The genes are TRBV27 and TRBJ2-3, with 9 bases that match TRBD1. This CDR3 is 15 amino acids long. The trim removed 4 bases at V and 2 bases at J, leaving 4 bases unmatched. The germline gives CDR1 MNHEY, CDR2 SMNVEV (reference sequence). The DNA for the CDR3 is TGTGCCAGCAGTTACCGGGACAGGGTCACAGATACGCAGTATTTT. Encoded protein: CASSYRDRVTDTQYF.

The count of this clone is one. The chain joins TRBV5-1 to TRBJ1-1; D is unresolved. V lost 3 bases, J lost 1 base, and 7 bases lay in between. CDR1 is SGHRS, CDR2 YFSETQ, per germline. The CDR3 is 13 residues long. Here the CDR3 DNA reads TGCGCCAGCAGCTCATCAGGGAACACTGAAGCTTTCTTT. It translates to CASSSSGNTEAFF.

The rearrangement links TRBV29-1 to TRBJ2-3, with 11 bases aligning to TRBD1. V gave up 7 bases and J gave up 4 bases; unmatched junction bases: 7. Germline-derived CDR1 and CDR2 are SQVTM and ANQGSEA. This CDR3 comprises 14 residues. The CDR3 loop reads CSAIRDRGADTQYF. DNA of the CDR3: TGCAGCGCCATTCGGGACAGGGGGGCAGATACGCAGTATTTT.

The gene calls are TRBV7-8 and TRBJ2-3; TRBD1 agrees at 8 bases. The CDR3 has 15 residues. V lost 1 base and J lost 8; bases outside the gene matches: 8. The germline CDR1 and CDR2 sequences are SGHVS and FQNEAQ. CDR3 DNA sequence: TGTGCCAGCAGCTTAGGGACAGGGCCGCTCAGTACGCAGTATTTT. Translating it yields CASSLGTGPLSTQYF.

The chain links TRBV5-5 to TRBJ1-3, with D maybe TRBD1 (6 bases). Trimming took off 0 bases at V and 4 bases at J, with 20 bases between the two ends. This CDR3 is built from 18 residues. Germline loops: CDR1 SGHKS, CDR2 YYEKEE (reference sequence). CDR3 region: CASSLEEVHGGQGNTIYF. In DNA form, the CDR3 reads TGTGCCAGCAGCTTGGAAGAGGTCCACGGGGGGCAGGGAAACACCATATATTTT.

This sequence joins TRBV29-1 and TRBJ2-3; 8 nucleotides match TRBD2. CDR3 length: 14 amino acids. Trimming removed 6 bases from V and 0 bases from J; junction bases left unmatched: 5. CDR1 and CDR2 (germline): SQVTM, ANQGSEA. The CDR3 reads CSVSLAVSTDTQYF. CDR3 nucleotides: TGCAGCGTGTCACTAGCGGTTAGCACAGATACGCAGTATTTT.

This rearrangement joins TRBV18 to TRBJ1-4; TRBD1 agrees at 8 bases. The germline V gene has CDR1 KGHSH and CDR2 LQKENI. This CDR3 comprises 16 residues. The V segment lost 3 bases and the J segment 7 bases; nucleotides outside the gene matches: 10. The CDR3 DNA sequence: TGTGCCAGCTCACCGGCTCCAGGGGGCCTTCCTGAAAAACTGTTTTTT. The encoded protein is CASSPAPGGLPEKLFF.

The rearrangement links TRBV29-1 to TRBJ2-3, with 12 bases lining up with TRBD2. This CDR3 is built from 14 residues. The V gene end was trimmed by 3 bases and the J gene end by 10 bases; junction bases not matched to a gene: 8. The germline CDR1 and CDR2 sequences are SQVTM and ANQGSEA. In DNA, the CDR3 is TGCAGCGTTGATCCTAGCGGGGGGGCCGGGGCGCAGTATTTT. Amino acid sequence: CSVDPSGGAGAQYF.

The chain is built from TRBV18 and TRBJ1-4; D gene uncertain. The V gene's germline CDR1 is KGHSH and CDR2 LQKENI. The CDR3 runs to 15 residues. The V end lost 4 bases, the J end lost 0 bases, and 9 bases lay between the germline ends. CDR3 in DNA: TGTGCCAGCTCACTCACAGCTACAACTAATGAAAAACTGTTTTTT. Translation gives CASSLTATTNEKLFF.

The rearrangement uses TRBV5-4 and TRBJ2-7, with TRBD2 matching 10 bases. There are 17 residues in the CDR3. Germline values: CDR1 SGHNT, CDR2 YYREEE (reference sequence). V gave up 3 bases and J gave up 4 bases; unmatched junction bases: 13. The CDR3 protein is CASSYVLVAGGFYEQYF. In nucleotides, the CDR3 is TGTGCCAGCAGCTACGTCTTGGTAGCGGGGGGTTTTTACGAGCAGTACTTC.

The V gene is TRBV15, the J gene TRBJ2-5; 11 nucleotides match TRBD2. Germline V gene data show CDR1 as LNHNV and CDR2 as YYDKDF (reference sequence). With V trimmed by 0 bases and J by 0 bases, 9 bases remained unmatched. There are 19 residues in the CDR3. The CDR3 DNA sequence: TGTGCCACCAGCAGAGATTTGGCTAGCGGGGGGTTTCACCAAGAGACCCAGTACTTC. It specifies CATSRDLASGGFHQETQYF.

This chain uses TRBV30 with TRBJ1-2, with D perhaps TRBD1 (5 bases). V lost 1 base, J lost 5 bases, and 14 bases lay in between. CDR1 and CDR2 (germline): GTSNPN, SVGIG (reference sequence). The CDR3 consists of 14 residues. CDR3 DNA sequence: TGTGCCTGGAGTGGAAACGGGACTGCTTATGGCTACACCTTC. It specifies CAWSGNGTAYGYTF.

The chain uses TRBV4-1 and TRBJ2-5, with 8 bases fitting TRBD2. This CDR3 comprises 16 residues. Germline lookup yields CDR1 MGHRA and CDR2 YSYEKL. V lost 4 bases, J lost 2 bases, and 9 bases stayed unmatched. This CDR3 reads CASSLLAGGLQETQYF. The CDR3, as DNA: TGCGCCAGCAGCCTGCTCGCGGGGGGCTTACAAGAGACCCAGTACTTC.

In its sample, this clone was seen once. This chain uses TRBV7-3 with TRBJ2-7; 8 nucleotides match TRBD2. Germline V gene lookup returns CDR1 SGHTA and CDR2 FQGTGA. The V segment lost 0 bases and the J segment 5 bases; nucleotides outside the gene matches: 12. The CDR3 loop spans 17 amino acids. The CDR3 DNA reads TGTGCCAGCAGCTTAACGATCGGACTAGCAACGCCTCACGAGCAGTACTTC. As protein: CASSLTIGLATPHEQYF.

In this sample, this clone turned up once. The CDR3 spells CASSDLRGTGSSGYTF. CDR3 DNA sequence: TGTGCCAGTAGTGATCTGCGCGGGACCGGCTCGAGTGGCTACACCTTC. This sequence joins TRBV19 and TRBJ1-2; D may be TRBD1 (5 bases). Deletions cut 5 bases from V and 7 bases from J, with 23 bases between. The germline gives CDR1 LNHDA, CDR2 SQIVND (reference sequence). The CDR3 loop spans 16 amino acids.

This clone was recorded once. The chain links TRBV9 to TRBJ1-2; 9 bases align to TRBD1. Germline V gene sequence: CDR1 SGDLS, CDR2 YYNGEE. V lost 4 bases and J lost 2; bases outside the gene matches: 3. The CDR3 spans 14 residues. CDR3 amino acids: CASSTGQGNYGYTF. The CDR3, as DNA: TGTGCCAGCAGCACGGGACAGGGAAACTATGGCTACACCTTC.

The V call is TRBV7-9, the J call TRBJ1-5; D is unclear. The germline CDR1 and CDR2 sequences are SEHNR and FQNEAQ (reference sequence). The CDR3 covers 14 residues. V lost 2 bases to trimming and J lost 5 bases, with 10 bases between them. In nucleotides, the CDR3 is TGTGCCAGCAGCTTATCTATTGCGGATCAGCCCCAGCATTTT. It is translated as CASSLSIADQPQHF.

J is TRBJ1-2 and V is TRBV13, with TRBD1 matching over 9 bases. CDR1 PRHDT and CDR2 FYEKMQ come from the germline V gene (reference sequence). The junction had 4 bases not matched to a gene; V was cut back by 5 bases and J by 6 bases. This CDR3 comprises 13 residues. In nucleotides, the CDR3 is TGTGCCAGCAGCCAGGGACAGGGAAATGGCTACACCTTC. Its protein is CASSQGQGNGYTF.

The CDR3 region is CASSPGLAGLQETQYF. CDR3 DNA sequence: TGTGCCAGCAGCCCCGGGTTAGCGGGGCTCCAAGAGACCCAGTACTTC. The chain employs TRBV7-3 and TRBJ2-5; 8 nucleotides line up with TRBD2. The CDR3 has 16 residues. Germline trimming cut 5 bases from V and 1 base from J; bases unmatched to any gene: 9. The germline V gene encodes CDR1 SGHTA and CDR2 FQGTGA. Drawing the rest from reference TRBV7-3 and TRBJ2-5, the complete variable domain is GAGVSQTPSNKVTEKGKYVELRCDPISGHTALYWYRQSLGQGPEFLIYFQGTGAADDSGLPNDRFFAVRPEGSVSTLKIQRTERGDSAVYLCASSPGLAGLQETQYFGPGTRLLVL.

This clone was seen ten or more times. The V call is TRBV19, the J call TRBJ1-1, with 9 bases lining up with TRBD1. The germline V gene encodes CDR1 LNHDA and CDR2 SQIVND (reference sequence). V trimming: 6 bases; J trimming: 2 bases; junction bases outside the gene matches: 7. This CDR3 contains 15 residues. CDR3 sequence: CASRGDRVVNTEAFF. The CDR3 DNA is TGTGCCAGTAGGGGGGACAGGGTGGTTAACACTGAAGCTTTCTTT.

The chain carries TRBV9 and TRBJ1-2; D not certain. This CDR3 spans 14 amino acids. CDR1 is SGDLS and CDR2 is YYNGEE in the germline V gene. V gave up 3 bases and J gave up 4 bases, with 13 bases separating them. Written as DNA, the CDR3 is TGTGCCAGCAGCGGACAACTGCCCATCTATGGCTACACCTTC. Translated: CASSGQLPIYGYTF. The complete variable domain, with remaining parts taken from reference TRBV9 and TRBJ1-2, reads DSGVTQTPKHLITATGQRVTLRCSPRSGDLSVYWYQQSLDQGLQFLIQYYNGEERAKGNILERFSAQQFPDLHSELNLSSLELGDSALYFCASSGQLPIYGYTFGSGTRLTVV.

V gene TRBV3-1 (or the pseudogene TRBV3-2) combines with J gene TRBJ1-4; D ambiguous. The CDR3 runs 11 residues. V was clipped by 0 bases and J by 10 bases, with 3 bases between them. Germline assignment: CDR1 LGHDT and CDR2 YNNKEL (reference sequence). The CDR3 sequence is CASSQDRKLFF. In nucleotides, the CDR3 is TGTGCCAGCAGCCAAGACAGAAAACTGTTTTTT.

The chain joins TRBV7-3 to TRBJ2-5; D ambiguous. Looked up from germline, CDR1 is SGHTA and CDR2 is FQGTGA. V was shortened by 5 bases and J by 7 bases, with 11 bases between the two germline ends. The CDR3 length is 12 residues. The CDR3 DNA reads TGTGCCAGCAGCGAAGTCCCCGGGACCCAGTACTTC. This encodes CASSEVPGTQYF.

This clone was seen only a few times. This chain joins TRBV3-1 (or the pseudogene TRBV3-2) and TRBJ2-7; TRBD2 might be the D (6 bases). This CDR3 has 16 amino acids. The V end was cut by 0 bases, the J end by 3 bases, with 15 bases between. The germline V gene encodes CDR1 LGHDT and CDR2 YNNKEL (reference sequence). The CDR3 nucleotides are TGTGCCAGCAGCCAAGATGGAGGAGGGCCACACTACGAGCAGTACTTC. Translated: CASSQDGGGPHYEQYF.